The 10 T cell receptor beta chains presented below share a single source sample, sequenced in a study of blood T cell repertoires in COVID-19. The table came from immunoSEQ multiplex PCR; TCRdb's copy has only in-frame clones and leaves some out. The repertoire holds about 100,000 clones, with around 90% as singletons. Sequencing was done on a sample of peripheral blood. These TCRs come from a human donor in a cohort sampled during active COVID-19.

The rearrangement links TRBV7-3 to TRBJ2-2; perhaps TRBD2 as D (5 bases). The CDR3 spans 15 residues. Trimming shortened V by 5 bases and J by 5 bases, and 15 bases separated the two germline ends. Germline CDR1 SGHTA, CDR2 FQGTGA. CDR3 loop: CASSALGGGTGELFF. CDR3 sequence (DNA): TGTGCCAGCAGCGCCCTCGGAGGAGGAACCGGGGAGCTGTTTTTT.

In this sample, this clone turned up a few times. CDR3 sequence reads: CASSQQGTTGELFF. CDR3 DNA: TGTGCCAGCAGTCAACAGGGTACCACCGGGGAGCTGTTTTTT. This chain joins TRBV6-6 and TRBJ2-2; a possible D gene is TRBD1 (6 bases). With 5 bases removed from V and 4 bases from J, the gap between germline ends came to 11 bases. This CDR3 is built from 14 residues. The germline V gene encodes CDR1 MNHNY and CDR2 SVGAGI (reference sequence).

V is TRBV7-9 and J is TRBJ1-6; no definite D call. Per germline, CDR1 SEHNR and CDR2 FQNEAQ (reference sequence). Trimming took off 3 bases at V and 7 bases at J, with 10 bases between the two ends. The CDR3 runs to 14 residues. This chain's CDR3 is CASSLSHVNSPLHF. In nucleotides, the CDR3 is TGTGCCAGCAGCTTGAGCCATGTCAATTCACCCCTCCACTTT.

V is TRBV9 and J is TRBJ2-1; 8 bases align to TRBD2. This CDR3 has 15 amino acids. The V and J ends lost 5 bases and 7 bases, in that order; junction bases with no gene match: 11. The germline V gene encodes CDR1 SGDLS and CDR2 YYNGEE. DNA of the CDR3: TGTGCCAGCAGTGACTCCGGGACTAGTTGGAATGAGCAGTTCTTC. It is translated as CASSDSGTSWNEQFF.

The chain uses TRBV7-9 and TRBJ1-4; 9 nucleotides line up with TRBD1. This CDR3 has 15 amino acids. The V gene end was trimmed by 2 bases and the J gene end by 8 bases; junction bases not matched to a gene: 6. Germline CDR1 SEHNR, CDR2 FQNEAQ (reference sequence). The CDR3 DNA sequence: TGTGCCAGCAGCTTACGACAGGGGGTCGAAGAAAAACTGTTTTTT. Translating gives CASSLRQGVEEKLFF.

This chain uses TRBV9 with TRBJ2-2; D may be TRBD2 (6 bases). The CDR3 consists of 18 residues. Between the trimmed V and J ends, which lost 3 bases and 5 bases, there was a span of 23 bases. The V gene's germline CDR1 is SGDLS and CDR2 YYNGEE. The CDR3 loop reads CASSDGPAGEVGTGELFF. The CDR3 bases are TGTGCCAGCAGCGACGGGCCAGCTGGGGAGGTGGGGACCGGGGAGCTGTTTTTT.

V usage is TRBV9 and J usage is TRBJ2-7, with D possibly matching TRBD1 (5 bases). The CDR3 is made up of 15 amino acids. The V end lost 0 bases, the J end lost 2 bases, and 12 bases lay between the germline ends. Germline loops: CDR1 SGDLS, CDR2 YYNGEE. CDR3 in DNA: TGTGCCAGCAGCGTAGAGGACACAGACACCTACGAGCAGTACTTC. Its translation: CASSVEDTDTYEQYF.

This chain uses TRBV28 with TRBJ2-5, with no clear D. The V end was cut by 8 bases, the J end by 1 base, with 11 bases between. Germline V gives CDR1 MDHEN, CDR2 SYDVKM. The CDR3 has 13 amino acids. CDR3 bases: TGTGCCAGCGGCCGACTGAGCCAAGAGACCCAGTACTTC. Protein: CASGRLSQETQYF.

V gene TRBV5-1 combines with J gene TRBJ2-1, with TRBD2 matching over 13 bases. The CDR3 extends over 15 amino acids. Germline CDR1 reads SGHRS; CDR2 reads YFSETQ. V dropped 4 bases and J dropped 9; count of bases not matched to a gene: 7. CDR3 residues: CASSPGLAGAGEQFF. The CDR3 DNA reads TGCGCCAGCAGCCCAGGACTAGCGGGAGCTGGTGAGCAGTTCTTC.

The V gene is TRBV7-2, the J gene TRBJ1-1, with D possibly matching TRBD1 (5 bases). V was clipped by 0 bases and J by 4 bases, with 9 bases between them. The CDR3 covers 14 residues. Germline values: CDR1 SGHTA, CDR2 FQGNSA. The CDR3 DNA reads TGTGCCAGCAGCTTAGCCAGCAGGGTCACTGAAGCTTTCTTT. The encoded protein is CASSLASRVTEAFF.